This section outlines one T cell receptor (beta chain) sequence together with its context. The antigen remains unidentified. This sample is drawn from a study of cytomegalovirus exposure and HLA in healthy donors. Across the whole study: Previous work identified around 120 million unique TCR beta sequences from around 170 million T cells. Findings and limits, study-wide: Cytomegalovirus status was reportedly diagnosed by the classifier with high specificity and sensitivity.

Vbeta (60) and Jbeta (13) primers were used in the PCR. Produced via immunoSEQ multiplex PCR; TCRdb's table is partial and in-frame only. The data contain 150,000 to 200,000 clones, 76% of them singletons. The CDR3 is made up of 16 amino acids. From germline, CDR1 is SGHTA and CDR2 FQGNSA. Trimming shortened V by 3 bases and J by 2 bases, and 11 bases separated the two germline ends. The chain carries TRBV7-2 and TRBJ2-6, with a tentative D call TRBD1 (6 bases). What was sequenced was PBMCs. This TCR was recovered from a male donor in good health and CMV-seronegative. Here the CDR3 DNA reads TGTGCCAGCAGCTTGTCCCCAGGGGCTGGGGCCAACGTCCTGACTTTC. This encodes CASSLSPGAGANVLTF.